The clone carrying this TCR beta chain was observed once. Both 60 Vbeta primers and 13 Jbeta primers went into the PCR. In the original processing: Counted up in a later analysis, unique TCR beta chains came to about 80 million, with around 9.9 million shared. Sequencing was performed with immunoSEQ multiplex PCR; in TCRdb, only in-frame clones are kept and a portion is missing. From that table come the V and J calls and clone size; the DNA was used to work out D and trimming. The repertoire has 150,000 to 200,000 clones, about 80% of them found once; the top ten carry about 1.9%. This entry is derived from a study of cytomegalovirus exposure and HLA in healthy donors. Study information: Approximately 81% of more than 300 genotyped donors fell in the Caucasian-associated ancestry cluster.

Germline V gives CDR1 MNHNS, CDR2 SASEGT. There are 17 residues in the CDR3. With 1 base removed from V and 0 bases from J, the gap between germline ends came to 13 bases. The sample consisted of PBMCs. The TCR sequence derives from a man aged 30 to 39 in good health and CMV-seronegative. V and J are TRBV6-1 and TRBJ1-3; D is ambiguous. CDR3 nucleotides: TGTGCCAGCAGTGAAGTCGGAGGCGTACCCTCTGGAAACACCATATATTTT. Translation: CASSEVGGVPSGNTIYF.